Below, 11 T cell receptor beta chains from the same sample are listed, as sequenced in a study of CD8 T cells in ankylosing spondylitis. TCRdb re-called the 5' RACE reads through MiXCR, storing one row per CDR3 protein. This sample has more than 110,000 distinct CDR3 sequences, with more than 7% found just once. The sequencing sample was made of synovial fluid, either unsorted or a sorted T cell fraction (not recorded which). These receptors were obtained from a male donor with ankylosing spondylitis.

This clonotype was counted ten times or more. The CDR3 sequence is CASSLQQGSTGELFF. In DNA, the CDR3 is TGCGCCAGCAGCTTGCAGCAGGGGAGCACCGGGGAGCTGTTTTTT. This chain links TRBV5-1 with TRBJ2-2; maybe TRBD1 (6 bases). V was cut by 1 base and J by 4 bases, with 11 bases left in between. The CDR3 runs 15 residues. Germline V gene data show CDR1 as SGHRS and CDR2 as YFSETQ.

As to this clonotype: One junction end disagrees with the germline gene, perhaps due to a read error. The rearrangement joins TRBV12-3 or TRBV12-4 to TRBJ1-3; 12 positions match TRBD1. This CDR3 comprises 18 residues. The CDR3 sequence is CAISLRGGQGAGGNTIYF. For the CDR3, the DNA is TGTGCCATCAGTTTAAGGGGGGGACAGGGGGCAGGAGGAAACACCATATATTTT.

This clonotype was found a few times. The genes are TRBV6-5 and TRBJ2-1; 12 bases match TRBD2. Germline loops: CDR1 MNHEY, CDR2 SVGAGI. Trimming removed 4 bases from V and 12 bases from J; junction bases left unmatched: 13. The CDR3 runs 16 residues. The CDR3 bases are TGTGCCAGCAGTTCCGACGCGTTGACTAGCGGGAGTGGGCAGTTCTTC. Residues: CASSSDALTSGSGQFF.

This clonotype showed up many times. The chain carries TRBV7-2 and TRBJ2-2; D ambiguous. With 5 bases removed from V and 7 bases from J, the gap between germline ends came to 11 bases. This CDR3 has 13 residues. The germline V gene has CDR1 SGHTA and CDR2 FQGNSA. DNA for the CDR3: TGTGCCAGCAGCACGACCTGGAACGGGGAGCTGTTTTTT. This encodes CASSTTWNGELFF. The whole variable domain, filled in from reference TRBV7-2 and TRBJ2-2, reads GAGVSQSPSNKVTEKGKDVELRCDPISGHTALYWYRQSLGQGLEFLIYFQGNSAPDKSGLPSDRFSAERTGGSVSTLTIQRTQQEDSAVYLCASSTTWNGELFFGEGSRLTVL.

This clonotype appeared a few times. V and J are TRBV5-4 and TRBJ2-4; 7 nucleotides agree with TRBD1. The V and J ends lost 1 base and 8 bases, in that order; junction bases with no gene match: 6. Germline V CDR1 and CDR2: SGHNT, YYREEE (reference sequence). This CDR3 spans 14 amino acids. The CDR3: CASSLKGAVDIQYF. CDR3 DNA sequence: TGTGCCAGCAGCTTGAAGGGGGCGGTCGACATTCAGTACTTC.

In this sample, this clonotype turned up a few times. The V call is TRBV6-1, the J call TRBJ2-1; perhaps TRBD2 as D (6 bases). There are 15 residues in the CDR3. Germline CDR1 and CDR2: MNHNS and SASEGT. Between the trimmed V and J ends, which lost 7 bases and 0 bases, there was a span of 13 bases. CDR3: CASIGTGSSYNEQFF. The CDR3 bases are TGTGCCAGCATTGGGACCGGGAGCTCCTACAATGAGCAGTTCTTC.

CDR3 in DNA: TGTGCCAGCAGTATGGGCGGGAGGGCCTACGAGCAGTACTTC. Encoded protein: CASSMGGRAYEQYF. The rearrangement links TRBV28 to TRBJ2-7; TRBD2 matches at 9 bases. V shed 5 bases and J 2 bases; nucleotides not matched to a gene: 4. This CDR3 is built from 14 residues. Germline-derived CDR1 and CDR2 are MDHEN and SYDVKM.

This clonotype was found a few times. The chain links TRBV27 to TRBJ1-4; the D gene is possibly TRBD1 (6 bases). The germline V and J ends were trimmed by 5 bases and 3 bases, with 10 bases remaining between them. The CDR3 contains 14 residues. Germline V gives CDR1 MNHEY, CDR2 SMNVEV (reference sequence). The CDR3 sequence: CASSRGDANEKLFF. CDR3 sequence (DNA): TGTGCCAGCAGTAGGGGGGACGCTAATGAAAAACTGTTTTTT.

The V call is TRBV28, the J call TRBJ2-3; the D is unclear. V was cut by 3 bases and J by 9 bases, with 16 bases left in between. This CDR3 is 14 amino acids long. Looked up from germline, CDR1 is MDHEN and CDR2 is SYDVKM. CDR3 loop: CASSFLTQPETQYF. CDR3 nucleotide sequence: TGTGCCAGCAGTTTTTTGACCCAACCCGAAACGCAGTATTTT.

This clonotype was detected many times. The chain joins TRBV11-2 to TRBJ2-1; 9 nucleotides match TRBD2. Germline loops: CDR1 SGHAT, CDR2 FQNNGV. V shed 5 bases, J shed 5 bases, and the junction held 19 bases outside the gene matches. The CDR3 is made up of 19 amino acids. The CDR3 sequence: CASSPRTSANPSSDNEQFF. The CDR3 nucleotides are TGTGCCAGCAGCCCTAGGACTAGCGCGAACCCAAGCTCGGACAATGAGCAGTTCTTC. The full variable domain, rest sourced from reference TRBV11-2 and TRBJ2-1, is EAGVAQSPRYKIIEKRQSVAFWCNPISGHATLYWYQQILGQGPKLLIQFQNNGVVDDSQLPKDRFSAERLKGVDSTLKIQPAKLEDSAVYLCASSPRTSANPSSDNEQFFGPGTRLTVL.

Written as DNA, the CDR3 is TGTGCCAGCAGTTCTGTGGGGGCGAGCTCCTACAATGAGCAGTTCTTC. This gives the protein CASSSVGASSYNEQFF. The gene calls are TRBV6-2 or TRBV6-3 and TRBJ2-1, with D possibly being TRBD1 (6 bases). Trimming left V 4 bases short and J 0 bases short, with 13 bases between. This CDR3 spans 16 amino acids. Per germline, CDR1 MNHEY and CDR2 SVGEGT.